This paragraph reports one TCR beta chain. This sample is part of a study of blood T cell repertoires in COVID-19. As for the study in general: Sites across the United States, Italy and Spain contributed samples from acute and convalescent COVID-19.

The germline CDR1 and CDR2 sequences are MNHEY and SVGAGI. The ends were cut back, 4 bases at V and 4 bases at J, with 10 bases in the middle. The length of the CDR3 is 14 residues. Under the authors' procedure: The assay estimated nucleated cells by amplifying reference gene primers. Repertoires were generated with immunoSEQ multiplex PCR, while TCRdb's copy carries only in-frame clones and drops some. V and J calls and clone size are given by that table; D and trimming were obtained from the DNA. The sample holds 170,000 or so clones; roughly 90% are singletons and the top ten take 0.53%. The chain carries TRBV6-5 and TRBJ2-2; D perhaps matches TRBD2 (5 bases). Sequences were obtained from peripheral blood. This TCR was recovered from a man between 50 and 59 years old with acute or convalescent COVID-19. Here the CDR3 DNA reads TGTGCCAGCAGTTTACTAGGTGGCACCGGGGAGCTGTTTTTT. Its protein is CASSLLGGTGELFF.